This is a list of T cell receptor beta chains from one sample in a study of blood T cell repertoires in COVID-19. TCRdb keeps only in-frame clones here, not all; method: immunoSEQ multiplex PCR. The sample yields approximately 72,000 clones, around 85% seen once. The sequenced sample was peripheral blood. Receptor source: a man aged 45-65 years with acute or convalescent COVID-19. CDR3s include the opening cysteine and the closing phenylalanine or tryptophan. The D gene is left open where the match is weak. For some rows the clone size is stated as once, few or many, or as a class when expanded; others skip it.

D	size	J	V	DNA	CDR3
TRBD2	-	TRBJ2-3	TRBV7-9	TGTGCCAGCAGCACCGGACTAGCGGGCACAGATACGCAGTATTTT	CASSTGLAGTDTQYF
TRBD1	-	TRBJ2-5	TRBV5-1	TGCGCCAGCAGCCTGACAGGGGGGCCCCAAGAGACCCAGTACTTC	CASSLTGGPQETQYF
-	-	TRBJ1-5	TRBV6-6	TGTGCCAGCAGTCCCACCGGGTTGAGCAATCAGCCCCAGCATTTT	CASSPTGLSNQPQHF
TRBD1	-	TRBJ1-5	TRBV27	TGTGCCAGCAGTTTTAAGGCAGGGGGGAATCAGCCCCAGCATTTT	CASSFKAGGNQPQHF
TRBD2	-	TRBJ2-3	TRBV9	TGTGCCAGCAGCGTCGGAGGCGGGGGGGCCGATACGCAGTATTTT	CASSVGGGGADTQYF
-	-	TRBJ2-5	TRBV6-6	TGTGCCAGCAGTTACATTGGCACACCGAAAGAGACCCAGTACTTC	CASSYIGTPKETQYF
TRBD2	once	TRBJ2-1	TRBV5-1	TGCGCCAGCAGCTTGGAAGCGGGGGTTGAGCAGTTCTTC	CASSLEAGVEQFF
-	-	TRBJ1-2	TRBV6-5	TGTGCCGGGGAGGTCGGTCTAGGCTACACCTTC	CAGEVGLGYTF
TRBD1	-	TRBJ1-2	TRBV30	TGTGCCTGGAACGGACAGGGGGTCTATGGCTACACCTTC	CAWNGQGVYGYTF
-	-	TRBJ2-2	TRBV6-6	TGTGCCAGCAGTTGGTCGACACCGGGGGGGGAGCTGTTTTTT	CASSWSTPGGELFF
-	-	TRBJ1-2	TRBV9	TGTGCCAGCAGCGGGTCAGGGGCGGGGGAGTATGGCTACACCTTC	CASSGSGAGEYGYTF
TRBD2	-	TRBJ2-5	TRBV2	TGTGCCAGCAGTAGTGACGCTAGAGCTAGCGGGGGGGCGTGGGAGACCCAGTACTTC	CASSSDARASGGAWETQYF
-	-	TRBJ1-6	TRBV9	TGTGCCAGCAGCCCAAGGGGGGGGAGTTATAATTCACCCCTCCACTTT	CASSPRGGSYNSPLHF
TRBD1	few	TRBJ2-3	TRBV6-6	TGTGCCAGCAGTAACCGGGACAGGCCAACATGGGATACGCAGTATTTT	CASSNRDRPTWDTQYF
TRBD1	-	TRBJ2-1	TRBV6-5	TGTGCCAGCAGAAAGGGACAGTACAATGAGCAGTTCTTC	CASRKGQYNEQFF
TRBD1	-	TRBJ2-5	TRBV5-1	TGCGCCAGCAGCTTGCGCAGGGGGCAAGAGACCCAGTACTTC	CASSLRRGQETQYF
-	few	TRBJ1-4	TRBV11-2	TGTGCCAGCAGCTTTAGTCCGGGGGTAAACGAAAAACTGTTTTTT	CASSFSPGVNEKLFF
-	once	TRBJ2-5	TRBV4-2	TGTGCCAGCAGCCAAGATCGGCTAGCGGAGACCCAGTACTTC	CASSQDRLAETQYF
TRBD1	few	TRBJ2-5	TRBV5-4	TGTGCCAGCAGCGAAGGGACAGGGAGGGGAGAGACCCAGTACTTC	CASSEGTGRGETQYF
-	-	TRBJ2-5	TRBV19	TGTGCCAGTAGCGCTAGTGGGACTCGAGAGACCCAGTACTTC	CASSASGTRETQYF
-	-	TRBJ1-2	TRBV30	TGTGCAGTGGAGTGGCTCCAGGGCCGATATGGCTACACCTTC	CAVEWLQGRYGYTF
-	-	TRBJ2-1	TRBV9	TGTGCCAGCAGCGAAAGTAGCGGATCCTACAATGAGCAGTTCTTC	CASSESSGSYNEQFF
-	-	TRBJ1-3	TRBV5-4	TGTGCCAGCAGCTTGGACGCGAGCTCTGGAAACACCATATATTTT	CASSLDASSGNTIYF
TRBD1	-	TRBJ2-2	TRBV29-1	TGCAGCGTTAGTAGGGGGCAGCCCGGGGAGCTGTTTTTT	CSVSRGQPGELFF
TRBD2	-	TRBJ2-5	TRBV2	TGTGCCAGCAGTGTCCTAGCGGGGGCCCCACAAGAGACCCAGTACTTC	CASSVLAGAPQETQYF
TRBD1	-	TRBJ1-2	TRBV7-9	TGTGCCAGCAGCGCTCCCGGGACAGCCAACTATGGCTACACCTTC	CASSAPGTANYGYTF
TRBD2	-	TRBJ2-3	TRBV15	TGTGCCACCAGCAGAGGAGCGGGGGGCAGGACAGATACGCAGTATTTT	CATSRGAGGRTDTQYF
TRBD1	once	TRBJ2-4	TRBV3-1/TRBV3-2	TGTGCCAGCAGCCAGTCGACAGGGGTCAAAAACATTCAGTACTTC	CASSQSTGVKNIQYF
TRBD1	-	TRBJ2-5	TRBV5-1	TGCGCCAGCAGCCGTTACGGGTCCGGGACAGAAGAGACCCAGTACTTC	CASSRYGSGTEETQYF
TRBD1	-	TRBJ2-1	TRBV14	TGTGCCAGCAGCCAAGTGGGACAGGATTACAATGAGCAGTTCTTC	CASSQVGQDYNEQFF
-	-	TRBJ2-3	TRBV9	TGTGCCAGCAGCCCCCGGAGGGCTTCCGGCCGTGGAGATACGCAGTATTTT	CASSPRRASGRGDTQYF
TRBD1	-	TRBJ2-5	TRBV5-1	TGCGCCAGCAGCTTGTCAGGGGGCGAAGAGACCCAGTACTTC	CASSLSGGEETQYF
-	-	TRBJ2-3	TRBV7-8	TGTGCCAGCAGCTTAGTCACTGGACACCCCACAGATACGCAGTATTTT	CASSLVTGHPTDTQYF
-	-	TRBJ1-3	TRBV9	TGTGCCAGCAGCGCGGCAGGGTTTGGAAACACCATATATTTT	CASSAAGFGNTIYF
-	-	TRBJ2-3	TRBV9	TGTGCCAGCAGCGGTTGGGGCCCTAGCACAGATACGCAGTATTTT	CASSGWGPSTDTQYF
-	-	TRBJ2-3	TRBV7-6	TGTGCCAGCGCCGCACTCAGGGGGGCGGCAGATACGCAGTATTTT	CASAALRGAADTQYF
-	few	TRBJ2-5	TRBV2	TGTGCCAGCAAAAGCAGGGTGGTAGAGACCCAGTACTTC	CASKSRVVETQYF
-	-	TRBJ1-2	TRBV28	TGTGCCAGCAGTTTGCGCCTGCAAACTAACTATGGCTACACCTTC	CASSLRLQTNYGYTF
TRBD1	-	TRBJ2-2	TRBV24-1	TGTGCCACCAGTGATACCCGGGACAGTGGCACCGGGGAGCTGTTTTTT	CATSDTRDSGTGELFF
TRBD1	-	TRBJ1-1	TRBV2	TGTGCCAGCAGAGGGAGGGCAGGGGGCCTTATTAGGATGAACACTGAAGCTTTCTTT	CASRGRAGGLIRMNTEAFF
-	-	TRBJ1-2	TRBV12-5	TGTGCTAGTGGAAAAGGGACTACCTATGGCTACACCTTC	CASGKGTTYGYTF
-	-	TRBJ1-2	TRBV10-3	TGTGCCATCAGAAAACAGGGAGAGGGGTATGGCTACACCTTC	CAIRKQGEGYGYTF
-	few	TRBJ2-2	TRBV29-1	TGCAGCGTCCGCAGGGTGGGGGCCACCGGGGAGCTGTTTTTT	CSVRRVGATGELFF
TRBD1	once	TRBJ2-5	TRBV6-6	TGTGCCAGCAGCCAGAGGACAGGGGGTTCAGAGACCCAGTACTTC	CASSQRTGGSETQYF
TRBD2	few	TRBJ2-4	TRBV19	TGTGCCAGTACCCCGGGAGGGGATCCCCGGAACATTCAGTACTTC	CASTPGGDPRNIQYF
TRBD1	-	TRBJ2-2	TRBV11-2	TGTGCCAGCAGCTCCTACCGACAGGGCGCCACCGGGGAGCTGTTTTTT	CASSSYRQGATGELFF
-	-	TRBJ2-6	TRBV11-2	TGTGCCAGCAGTCCCTCTGGGCCTGGGGCCAACGTCCTGACTTTC	CASSPSGPGANVLTF
TRBD1	-	TRBJ1-1	TRBV28	TGTGCCAGCAGTTCCGGACAGGGTCTAATGAACACTGAAGCTTTCTTT	CASSSGQGLMNTEAFF
TRBD2	-	TRBJ2-3	TRBV6-5	TGTGCCAGCAGGTCACTAGCGGGGGGGGTAGATACGCAGTATTTT	CASRSLAGGVDTQYF
TRBD1	-	TRBJ2-2	TRBV11-2	TGTGCCACCACACCCGACAGGGGCAACACCGGGGAGCTGTTTTTT	CATTPDRGNTGELFF
-	once	TRBJ2-1	TRBV2	TGTGCCAGCAGTGGAGGCCTAAACAATGAGCAGTTCTTC	CASSGGLNNEQFF
TRBD1	-	TRBJ1-1	TRBV9	TGTGCCAGCAGCCCAGGGACAGGGGGGAACACTGAAGCTTTCTTT	CASSPGTGGNTEAFF
-	few	TRBJ2-3	TRBV6-5	TGTGCCAGCAGTTACCTTTTCGGGGGAGATACGCAGTATTTT	CASSYLFGGDTQYF
TRBD2	-	TRBJ2-5	TRBV27	TGTGCCAGCAGCAATGATCTAGCGGGGGTTGAGGCCCAGTACTTC	CASSNDLAGVEAQYF
-	-	TRBJ1-1	TRBV2	TGTGCCAGCACCGGGACTGGGGAATGGAACACTGAAGCTTTCTTT	CASTGTGEWNTEAFF